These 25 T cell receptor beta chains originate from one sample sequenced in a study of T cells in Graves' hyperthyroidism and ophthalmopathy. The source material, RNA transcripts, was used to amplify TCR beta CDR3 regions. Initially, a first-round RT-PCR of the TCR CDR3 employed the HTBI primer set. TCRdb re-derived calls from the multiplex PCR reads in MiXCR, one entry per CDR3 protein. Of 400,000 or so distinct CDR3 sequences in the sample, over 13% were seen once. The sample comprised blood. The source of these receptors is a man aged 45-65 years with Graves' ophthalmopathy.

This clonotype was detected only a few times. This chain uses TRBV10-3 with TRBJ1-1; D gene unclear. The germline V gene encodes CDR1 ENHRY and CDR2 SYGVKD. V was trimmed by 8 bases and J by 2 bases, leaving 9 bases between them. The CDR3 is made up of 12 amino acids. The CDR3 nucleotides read TGTGCCATCGCCTCGCCTAACACTGAAGCTTTCTTT. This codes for CAIASPNTEAFF.

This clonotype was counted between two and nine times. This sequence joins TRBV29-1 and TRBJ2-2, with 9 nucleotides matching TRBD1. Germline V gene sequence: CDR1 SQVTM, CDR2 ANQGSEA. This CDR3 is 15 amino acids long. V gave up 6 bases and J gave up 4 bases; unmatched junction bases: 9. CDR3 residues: CSVVTGTGTTGELFF. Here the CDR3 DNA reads TGCAGCGTCGTAACCGGGACAGGGACCACCGGGGAGCTGTTTTTT.

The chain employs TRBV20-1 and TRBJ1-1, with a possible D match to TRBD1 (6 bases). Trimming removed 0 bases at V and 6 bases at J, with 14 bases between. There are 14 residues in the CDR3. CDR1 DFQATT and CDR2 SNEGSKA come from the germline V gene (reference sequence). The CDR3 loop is CSARDLEGDAEAFF. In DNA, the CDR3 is TGCAGTGCTAGAGATCTAGAGGGGGACGCTGAAGCTTTCTTT.

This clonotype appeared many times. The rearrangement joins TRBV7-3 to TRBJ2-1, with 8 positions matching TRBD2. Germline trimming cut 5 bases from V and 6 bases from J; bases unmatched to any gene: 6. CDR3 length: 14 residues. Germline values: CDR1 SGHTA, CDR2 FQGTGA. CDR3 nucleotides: TGTGCCAGCAGCCCAACTAGCGGACTCAATGAGCAGTTCTTC. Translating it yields CASSPTSGLNEQFF.

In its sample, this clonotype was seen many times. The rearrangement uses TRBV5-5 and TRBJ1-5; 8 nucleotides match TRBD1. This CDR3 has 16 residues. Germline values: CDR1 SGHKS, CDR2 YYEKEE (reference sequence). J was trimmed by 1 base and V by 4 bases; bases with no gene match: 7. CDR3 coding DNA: TGTGCCAGCAGCGGGCCTGACAGGGGCAGCAATCAGCCCCAGCATTTT. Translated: CASSGPDRGSNQPQHF.

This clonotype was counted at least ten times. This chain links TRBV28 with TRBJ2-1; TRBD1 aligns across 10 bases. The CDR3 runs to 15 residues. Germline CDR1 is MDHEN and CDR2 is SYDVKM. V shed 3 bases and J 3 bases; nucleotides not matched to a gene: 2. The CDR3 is CASSFGTGDYNEQFF. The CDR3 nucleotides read TGTGCCAGCAGTTTCGGGACAGGGGACTACAATGAGCAGTTCTTC.

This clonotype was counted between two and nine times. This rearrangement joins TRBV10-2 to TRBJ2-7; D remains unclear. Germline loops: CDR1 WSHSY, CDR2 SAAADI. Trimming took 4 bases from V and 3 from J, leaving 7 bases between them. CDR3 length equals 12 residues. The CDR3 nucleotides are TGCGCCAGCAGTGTCTACAGCTACGAGCAGTACTTC. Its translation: CASSVYSYEQYF.

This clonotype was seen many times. Here the CDR3 DNA reads TGTGCCAGCAGTGGCGACAGGGTGACCACTGAAGCTTTCTTT. Translating gives CASSGDRVTTEAFF. This sequence joins TRBV2 and TRBJ1-1, with 7 bases aligning to TRBD1. The CDR3 has 14 residues. Germline V gives CDR1 SNHLY, CDR2 FYNNEI. The ends lost 4 bases at V and 4 bases at J; junction bases unmatched: 6.

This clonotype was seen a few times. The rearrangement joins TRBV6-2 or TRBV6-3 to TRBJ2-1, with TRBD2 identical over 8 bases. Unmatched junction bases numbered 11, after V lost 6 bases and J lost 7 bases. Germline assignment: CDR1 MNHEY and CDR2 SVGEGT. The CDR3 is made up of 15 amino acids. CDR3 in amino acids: CASRGGGLAENEQFF. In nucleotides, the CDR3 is TGTGCCAGCAGGGGGGGTGGACTAGCTGAAAATGAGCAGTTCTTC.

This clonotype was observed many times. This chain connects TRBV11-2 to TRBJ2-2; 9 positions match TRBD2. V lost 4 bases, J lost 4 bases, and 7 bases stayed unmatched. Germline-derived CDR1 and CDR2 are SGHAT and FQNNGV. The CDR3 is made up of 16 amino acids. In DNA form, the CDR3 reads TGTGCCAGCAGCTCGGCGGGAGGGCCTCGCACCGGGGAGCTGTTTTTT. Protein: CASSSAGGPRTGELFF.

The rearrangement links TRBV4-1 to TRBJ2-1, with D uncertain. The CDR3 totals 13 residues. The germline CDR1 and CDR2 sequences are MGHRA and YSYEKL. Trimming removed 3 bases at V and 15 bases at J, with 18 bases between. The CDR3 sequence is CASSHGNWDPRFF. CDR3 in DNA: TGCGCCAGCAGCCATGGCAATTGGGATCCTCGGTTCTTC.

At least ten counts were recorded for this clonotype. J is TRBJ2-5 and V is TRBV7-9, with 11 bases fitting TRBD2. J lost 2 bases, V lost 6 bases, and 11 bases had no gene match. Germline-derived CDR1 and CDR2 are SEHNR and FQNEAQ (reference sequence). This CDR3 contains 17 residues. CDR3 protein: CASSFPGTSGLQETQYF. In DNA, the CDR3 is TGTGCCAGCAGTTTTCCAGGGACTAGCGGTCTTCAAGAGACCCAGTACTTC.

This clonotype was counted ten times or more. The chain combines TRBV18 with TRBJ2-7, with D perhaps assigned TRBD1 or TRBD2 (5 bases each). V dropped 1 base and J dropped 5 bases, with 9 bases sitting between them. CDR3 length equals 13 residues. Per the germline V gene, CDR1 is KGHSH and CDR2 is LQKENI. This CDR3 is CASSPRGSDEQYF. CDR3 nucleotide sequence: TGTGCCAGCTCACCACGGGGGTCTGACGAGCAGTACTTC.

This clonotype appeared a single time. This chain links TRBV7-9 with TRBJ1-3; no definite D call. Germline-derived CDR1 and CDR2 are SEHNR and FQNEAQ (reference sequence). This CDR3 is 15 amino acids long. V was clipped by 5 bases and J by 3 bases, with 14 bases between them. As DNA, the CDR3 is TGTGCCAGCAGCCCCCCCCCCCGGATTGGAAACACCATATATTTT. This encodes CASSPPPRIGNTIYF.

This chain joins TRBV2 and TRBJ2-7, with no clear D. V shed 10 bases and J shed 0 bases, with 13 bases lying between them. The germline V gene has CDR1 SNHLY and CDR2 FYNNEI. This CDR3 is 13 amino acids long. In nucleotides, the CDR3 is TGTGCCACTACACGGCGGACCTCCTACGAGCAGTACTTC. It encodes CATTRRTSYEQYF.

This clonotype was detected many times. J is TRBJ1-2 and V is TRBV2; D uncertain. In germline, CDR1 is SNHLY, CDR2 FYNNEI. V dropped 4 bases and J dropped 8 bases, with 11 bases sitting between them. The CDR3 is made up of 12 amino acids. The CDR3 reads CASSVGYEGYTF. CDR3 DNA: TGTGCCAGCAGTGTAGGGTACGAGGGCTACACCTTC.

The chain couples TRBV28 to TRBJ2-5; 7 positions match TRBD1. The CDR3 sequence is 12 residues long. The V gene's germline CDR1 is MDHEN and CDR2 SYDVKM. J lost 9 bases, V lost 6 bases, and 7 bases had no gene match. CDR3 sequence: CASSPIRGPQYF. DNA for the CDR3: TGTGCCAGCAGCCCTATAAGGGGGCCCCAGTACTTC.

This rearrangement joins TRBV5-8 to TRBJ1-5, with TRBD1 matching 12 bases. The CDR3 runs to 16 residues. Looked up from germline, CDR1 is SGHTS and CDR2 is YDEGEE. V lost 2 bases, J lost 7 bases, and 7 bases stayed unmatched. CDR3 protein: CASSLFGTGGRQPQHF. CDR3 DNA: TGTGCCAGCAGCTTATTCGGGACAGGGGGCCGGCAGCCCCAGCATTTT.

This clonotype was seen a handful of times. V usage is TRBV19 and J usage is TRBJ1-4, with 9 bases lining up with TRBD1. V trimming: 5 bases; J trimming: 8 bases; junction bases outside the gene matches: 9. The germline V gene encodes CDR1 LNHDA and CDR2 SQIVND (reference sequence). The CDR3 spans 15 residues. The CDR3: CASSASGTGWEKLFF. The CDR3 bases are TGTGCCAGTAGTGCTTCCGGGACAGGGTGGGAAAAACTGTTTTTT.

The CDR3: CASSPTFGPPNTEAFF. The DNA for the CDR3 is TGCGCCAGCAGCCCGACCTTCGGGCCCCCGAACACTGAAGCTTTCTTT. The chain is built from TRBV5-1 and TRBJ1-1; no clear D gene. V was pared by 4 bases and J by 1 base, with 17 bases between. The CDR3 loop spans 16 amino acids. Germline CDR1 is SGHRS and CDR2 is YFSETQ.

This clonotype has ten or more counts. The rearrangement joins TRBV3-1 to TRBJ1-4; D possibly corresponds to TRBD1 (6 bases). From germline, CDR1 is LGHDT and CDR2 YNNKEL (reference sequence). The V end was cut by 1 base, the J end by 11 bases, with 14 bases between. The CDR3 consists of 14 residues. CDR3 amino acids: CASSQAGRGEKLFF. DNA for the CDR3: TGTGCCAGCAGCCAAGCTGGCAGGGGAGAGAAACTGTTTTTT.

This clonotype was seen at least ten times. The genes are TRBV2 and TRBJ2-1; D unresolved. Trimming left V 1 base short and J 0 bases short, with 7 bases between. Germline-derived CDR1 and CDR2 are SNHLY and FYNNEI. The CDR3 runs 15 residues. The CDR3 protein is CASSEEGSSYNEQFF. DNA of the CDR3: TGTGCCAGCAGTGAAGAGGGCAGCTCCTACAATGAGCAGTTCTTC.

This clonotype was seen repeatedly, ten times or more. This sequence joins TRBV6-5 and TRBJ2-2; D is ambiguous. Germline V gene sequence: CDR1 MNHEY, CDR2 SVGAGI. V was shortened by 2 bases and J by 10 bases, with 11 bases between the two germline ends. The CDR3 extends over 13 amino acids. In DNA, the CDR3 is TGTGCCAGCAGTTACGCCCGGATCGAGGAGCTGTTTTTT. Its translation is CASSYARIEELFF.

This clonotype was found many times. CDR3 residues: CASSSVPQGRGTEAFF. CDR3 DNA: TGTGCCAGCAGCTCCGTTCCACAGGGGCGGGGAACTGAAGCTTTCTTT. The chain recombines TRBV5-6 with TRBJ1-1; 7 positions match TRBD1. This CDR3 contains 16 residues. Germline assignment: CDR1 SGHDT and CDR2 YYEEEE. With 3 bases clipped from V and 5 bases from J, the junction kept 13 bases outside the gene matches.

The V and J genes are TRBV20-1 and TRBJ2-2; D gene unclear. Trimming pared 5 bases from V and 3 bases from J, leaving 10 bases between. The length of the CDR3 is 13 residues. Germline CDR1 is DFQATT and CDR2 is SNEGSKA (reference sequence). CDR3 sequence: CSARPPHTGELFF. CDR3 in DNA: TGCAGTGCTCGCCCCCCTCACACCGGGGAGCTGTTTTTT.